A selection of T cell receptor beta chains follows, all from one sample in a study of blood T cell repertoires in COVID-19. Generated by immunoSEQ multiplex PCR, the TCRdb table keeps only in-frame clones and is missing some. In the table there are under 50,000 clones, approximately 90% of which are singletons. Sequencing used peripheral blood. The receptor source for this set is a man between 65 and 85 years old with active COVID-19. CDR3s include the opening cysteine and the closing phenylalanine or tryptophan. A D gene is named only where the DNA matches it firmly. Only part of the rows carry a size: once, few, many, or a class if the clone is expanded.

d_call: -
clone_size: -
v_call: TRBV5-4
j_call: TRBJ2-3
cdr3_nt: TGTGCCAGCAGCGCACTTTCTAGCACAGATACGCAGTATTTT
cdr3_aa: CASSALSSTDTQYF

d_call: -
clone_size: -
v_call: TRBV11-2
j_call: TRBJ1-6
cdr3_nt: TGTGCCAGCAGCTTAGACCCGGGTTCACCCCTCCACTTT
cdr3_aa: CASSLDPGSPLHF

d_call: -
clone_size: -
v_call: TRBV6-6
j_call: TRBJ1-2
cdr3_nt: TGTGCCAGCAGTTACAGGGGGAGTATTGGTGGCTACACCTTC
cdr3_aa: CASSYRGSIGGYTF

d_call: -
clone_size: -
v_call: TRBV12-3/TRBV12-4
j_call: TRBJ2-5
cdr3_nt: TGTGCCAGCAGTTTTCCCGCTAGCGCCCAGTACTTC
cdr3_aa: CASSFPASAQYF

d_call: -
clone_size: -
v_call: TRBV6-1
j_call: TRBJ1-5
cdr3_nt: TGTGCCAGCAGTGAACGGGAGGATCAGCCCCAGCATTTT
cdr3_aa: CASSEREDQPQHF

d_call: TRBD1
clone_size: once
v_call: TRBV6-1
j_call: TRBJ2-7
cdr3_nt: TGTGCCAGCAGTGAGGACAGGACTTCCTACGAGCAGTACTTC
cdr3_aa: CASSEDRTSYEQYF

d_call: TRBD1
clone_size: -
v_call: TRBV3-1/TRBV3-2
j_call: TRBJ1-4
cdr3_nt: TGTGCCAGCAGCCCCAAAACCGGGACAGGGGGCCCTTGGCGAGAAAAACTGTTTTTT
cdr3_aa: CASSPKTGTGGPWREKLFF

d_call: -
clone_size: -
v_call: TRBV24-1
j_call: TRBJ1-1
cdr3_nt: TGTGCCACCAGTGATTCAAGACAGACAGAAGCTTTCTTT
cdr3_aa: CATSDSRQTEAFF

d_call: TRBD1
clone_size: -
v_call: TRBV5-5
j_call: TRBJ1-2
cdr3_nt: TGTGCCAGCAGCTTGTACGGACAGGAGAAGGGCTACACCTTC
cdr3_aa: CASSLYGQEKGYTF

d_call: TRBD2
clone_size: -
v_call: TRBV7-2
j_call: TRBJ2-7
cdr3_nt: TGTGCCAGCAGCTTAGTCGGCGGGGGAACCTACGAGCAGTACTTC
cdr3_aa: CASSLVGGGTYEQYF

d_call: TRBD1
clone_size: -
v_call: TRBV2
j_call: TRBJ2-3
cdr3_nt: TGTGCCAGCAGTGGGGATGGGGGACAGGGCACAGATACGCAGTATTTT
cdr3_aa: CASSGDGGQGTDTQYF

d_call: -
clone_size: -
v_call: TRBV11-1
j_call: TRBJ2-1
cdr3_nt: TGTGCCAGCAGATTATCCAGACTGAAGGTCAATGAGCAGTTCTTC
cdr3_aa: CASRLSRLKVNEQFF

d_call: TRBD1
clone_size: -
v_call: TRBV7-9
j_call: TRBJ1-6
cdr3_nt: TGTGCCAGCAGCTTAGGGGACAGGGTGCACTCACCCCTCCACTTT
cdr3_aa: CASSLGDRVHSPLHF

d_call: -
clone_size: -
v_call: TRBV19
j_call: TRBJ2-6
cdr3_nt: TGTGCCAGTAGTAAGCCTTCGAACACGGGTTCTGGGGCCAACGTCCTGACTTTC
cdr3_aa: CASSKPSNTGSGANVLTF

d_call: TRBD1
clone_size: once
v_call: TRBV7-9
j_call: TRBJ2-3
cdr3_nt: TGTGCCAGCAGCTACCTCTCCGGGACAGGATTAGATACGCAGTATTTT
cdr3_aa: CASSYLSGTGLDTQYF

d_call: TRBD1
clone_size: -
v_call: TRBV13
j_call: TRBJ2-7
cdr3_nt: TGTGCCAGCAGCTCCTGGACAGGGGGTACAGTGCGTTACGAGCAGTACTTC
cdr3_aa: CASSSWTGGTVRYEQYF

d_call: -
clone_size: -
v_call: TRBV5-4
j_call: TRBJ1-2
cdr3_nt: TGTGCCAGCAGCTTGGACAGGGACGGCTACACCTTC
cdr3_aa: CASSLDRDGYTF

d_call: TRBD1
clone_size: -
v_call: TRBV5-6
j_call: TRBJ2-7
cdr3_nt: TGTGCCAGCAGCTCGGGGACAGGGCTTACCTACGAGCAGTACTTC
cdr3_aa: CASSSGTGLTYEQYF

d_call: TRBD1
clone_size: once
v_call: TRBV7-8
j_call: TRBJ2-3
cdr3_nt: TGTGCCAGCAGCAACGACAGGGGCCCCACAGATACGCAGTATTTT
cdr3_aa: CASSNDRGPTDTQYF

d_call: -
clone_size: -
v_call: TRBV4-2
j_call: TRBJ2-7
cdr3_nt: TGTGCCAGCAGCCAAGGTTACTCCTACGAGCAGTACTTC
cdr3_aa: CASSQGYSYEQYF

d_call: -
clone_size: -
v_call: TRBV4-3
j_call: TRBJ1-2
cdr3_nt: TGCGCCAGCAGCCAAGAAAGCAGGGCAGCCTATGGCTACACCTTC
cdr3_aa: CASSQESRAAYGYTF

d_call: -
clone_size: -
v_call: TRBV6-5
j_call: TRBJ2-7
cdr3_nt: TGTGCCAGCCACGACAGAAGCTCCTACGAGCAGTACTTC
cdr3_aa: CASHDRSSYEQYF

d_call: -
clone_size: once
v_call: TRBV19
j_call: TRBJ1-5
cdr3_nt: TGTGCCAGTAGACAGGGCAATCAGCCCCAGCATTTT
cdr3_aa: CASRQGNQPQHF

d_call: -
clone_size: -
v_call: TRBV6-2/TRBV6-3
j_call: TRBJ1-5
cdr3_nt: TGTGCCAGCAGCTCCCCGGGCCAGGGTCATCAGCCCCAGCATTTT
cdr3_aa: CASSSPGQGHQPQHF

d_call: -
clone_size: -
v_call: TRBV7-2
j_call: TRBJ2-2
cdr3_nt: TGTGCCAGCAGCCCCCAGGGGCGGGGGCCGAACACCGGGGAGCTGTTTTTT
cdr3_aa: CASSPQGRGPNTGELFF

d_call: TRBD1
clone_size: -
v_call: TRBV3-1/TRBV3-2
j_call: TRBJ1-1
cdr3_nt: TGTGCCAGCAGCCAAGAGGGGACAGAGAACACTGAAGCTTTCTTT
cdr3_aa: CASSQEGTENTEAFF

d_call: -
clone_size: -
v_call: TRBV7-9
j_call: TRBJ1-1
cdr3_nt: TGTGCCAGCAGCTTACTACAGGGAGTAAACACTGAAGCTTTCTTT
cdr3_aa: CASSLLQGVNTEAFF

d_call: TRBD1
clone_size: -
v_call: TRBV2
j_call: TRBJ2-1
cdr3_nt: TGTGCCAGCAGTTTCAGGGGGTATAATGAGCAGTTCTTC
cdr3_aa: CASSFRGYNEQFF

d_call: TRBD1
clone_size: -
v_call: TRBV2
j_call: TRBJ2-7
cdr3_nt: TGTGCCAGCAGTTCCGGGACAGGGGGCTACGAGCAGTACTTC
cdr3_aa: CASSSGTGGYEQYF

d_call: TRBD1
clone_size: -
v_call: TRBV7-9
j_call: TRBJ2-7
cdr3_nt: TGTGCCAGCAGCGCTATCCCAAGTCCTGCGACAGGGGGTTACGAGCAGTACTTC
cdr3_aa: CASSAIPSPATGGYEQYF

d_call: -
clone_size: -
v_call: TRBV5-6
j_call: TRBJ1-1
cdr3_nt: TGTGCCAGCAGCCCGGGACAACTAAAAACTGAAGCTTTCTTT
cdr3_aa: CASSPGQLKTEAFF

d_call: -
clone_size: -
v_call: TRBV6-5
j_call: TRBJ2-1
cdr3_nt: TGTGCCAGCGGGCGGGGCAATGAGCAGTTCTTC
cdr3_aa: CASGRGNEQFF

d_call: -
clone_size: -
v_call: TRBV7-2
j_call: TRBJ1-1
cdr3_nt: TGTGCCAGCAGCTTAAATCGGGAGGGAACTGAAGCTTTCTTT
cdr3_aa: CASSLNREGTEAFF

d_call: -
clone_size: few
v_call: TRBV6-6
j_call: TRBJ1-6
cdr3_nt: TGTGCCAGCAGGTACAGGGTTGGCGGGGATTCACCCCTCCACTTT
cdr3_aa: CASRYRVGGDSPLHF

d_call: -
clone_size: once
v_call: TRBV7-3
j_call: TRBJ1-6
cdr3_nt: TGTGCCAGCAGCTTAGGAGCAAGACAGCTTAATTCACCCCTCCACTTT
cdr3_aa: CASSLGARQLNSPLHF

d_call: -
clone_size: once
v_call: TRBV7-3
j_call: TRBJ1-6
cdr3_nt: TGTGCCAGCAGCCGGGGGGCTAGGGACTCCTATAATTCACCCCTCCACTTT
cdr3_aa: CASSRGARDSYNSPLHF

d_call: -
clone_size: -
v_call: TRBV19
j_call: TRBJ1-5
cdr3_nt: TGTGCCAGTAGTACTACGGGTGGCAGGGATCAGCCCCAGCATTTT
cdr3_aa: CASSTTGGRDQPQHF